Described below is a single T cell receptor beta chain sequence and its context. Its cognate antigen is unknown. The germline V and J ends were trimmed by 0 bases and 1 base, with 7 bases remaining between them. Germline V CDR1 and CDR2: SGHDT, YYEEEE. This CDR3 spans 14 amino acids. The sample belongs to a study of OX40 agonist ivuxolimab in advanced cancers. Findings of the study overall: Clonal expansion was seen in CD4+ and CD8+ blood T cells by week 6 at 0.1 to 3.0 mg/kg.

Here immunoSEQ multiplex PCR was the method, and the copy in TCRdb shows in-frame clones only, minus some. The repertoire holds 90,000 to 120,000 clones, with around 90% as singletons. The chain recombines TRBV5-6 with TRBJ1-1; possible D gene TRBD1, 6 bases. The receptor was derived from an adult with an advanced solid tumor such as melanoma, head and neck, liver or kidney cancer. The source was CD4+ or CD8+ T cells sorted from blood, collected in a trial of the OX40 agonist ivuxolimab. This CDR3 is CASSLGTENTEAFF. The CDR3 DNA is TGTGCCAGCAGCTTGGGGACAGAGAACACTGAAGCTTTCTTT.